The sequence of this TCR beta chain was determined in a study of shared clonotypes between healthy human individuals. About the study: Donor ages ranged 18 to 49 years: a couple of women, a few men.

The CDR3 spans 16 residues. Per the germline V gene, CDR1 is SGHTA and CDR2 is FQGNSA. V lost 4 bases and J 0 bases, leaving 13 bases between the germline ends. Original handling: Without quality scores, immunoSEQ junctional reads could not be filtered like full-length reads. Produced via immunoSEQ multiplex PCR; TCRdb's table is partial and in-frame only. V, J and clone size are taken as reported in that table, and D and trimming were inferred from the DNA itself. The repertoire holds some 2,000,000 clones, with almost 96% as singletons. Sequenced: naive CD4+ T cells sorted from blood. As to subset: CD45RA+ positively selected. This clonotype was obtained from a man aged 18 to 30 in good health. The chain joins TRBV7-2 to TRBJ1-3, with a weak D call TRBD1 (6 bases). The CDR3 reads CASSSWTANSGNTIYF. CDR3 DNA: TGTGCCAGCAGCTCCTGGACAGCAAACTCTGGAAACACCATATATTTT.